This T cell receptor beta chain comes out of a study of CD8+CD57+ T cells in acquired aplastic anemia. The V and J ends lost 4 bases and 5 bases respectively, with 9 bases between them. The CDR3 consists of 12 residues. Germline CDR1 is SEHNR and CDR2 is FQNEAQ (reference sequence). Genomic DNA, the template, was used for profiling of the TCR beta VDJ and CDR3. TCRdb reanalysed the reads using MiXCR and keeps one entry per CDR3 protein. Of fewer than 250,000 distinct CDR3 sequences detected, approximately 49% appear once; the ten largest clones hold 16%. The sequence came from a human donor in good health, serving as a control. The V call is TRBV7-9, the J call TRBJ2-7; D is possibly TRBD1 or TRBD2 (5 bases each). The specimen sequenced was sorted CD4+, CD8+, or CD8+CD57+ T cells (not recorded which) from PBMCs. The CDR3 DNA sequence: TGTGCCAGCAGCTCGGGGCTGAACGAGCAGTACTTC. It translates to CASSSGLNEQYF.